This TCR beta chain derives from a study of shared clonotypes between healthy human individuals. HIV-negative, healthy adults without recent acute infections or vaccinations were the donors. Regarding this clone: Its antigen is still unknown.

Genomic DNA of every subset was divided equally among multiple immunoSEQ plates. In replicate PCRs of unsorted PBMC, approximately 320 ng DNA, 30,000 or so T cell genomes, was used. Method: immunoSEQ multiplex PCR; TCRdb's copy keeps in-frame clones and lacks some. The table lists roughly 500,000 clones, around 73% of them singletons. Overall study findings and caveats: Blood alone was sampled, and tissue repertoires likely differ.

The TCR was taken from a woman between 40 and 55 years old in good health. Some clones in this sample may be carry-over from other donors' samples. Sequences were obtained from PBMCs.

Written as DNA, the CDR3 is TGTGCCACCGGACAGGCGACTCTCTCTGGGGCCAACGTCCTGACTTTC. Protein product: CATGQATLSGANVLTF. The chain has TRBV28 and TRBJ2-6; 7 bases are shared with TRBD1. The V gene's germline CDR1 is MDHEN and CDR2 SYDVKM. The CDR3 spans 16 residues. Unmatched junction bases numbered 9, after V lost 10 bases and J lost 0 bases.